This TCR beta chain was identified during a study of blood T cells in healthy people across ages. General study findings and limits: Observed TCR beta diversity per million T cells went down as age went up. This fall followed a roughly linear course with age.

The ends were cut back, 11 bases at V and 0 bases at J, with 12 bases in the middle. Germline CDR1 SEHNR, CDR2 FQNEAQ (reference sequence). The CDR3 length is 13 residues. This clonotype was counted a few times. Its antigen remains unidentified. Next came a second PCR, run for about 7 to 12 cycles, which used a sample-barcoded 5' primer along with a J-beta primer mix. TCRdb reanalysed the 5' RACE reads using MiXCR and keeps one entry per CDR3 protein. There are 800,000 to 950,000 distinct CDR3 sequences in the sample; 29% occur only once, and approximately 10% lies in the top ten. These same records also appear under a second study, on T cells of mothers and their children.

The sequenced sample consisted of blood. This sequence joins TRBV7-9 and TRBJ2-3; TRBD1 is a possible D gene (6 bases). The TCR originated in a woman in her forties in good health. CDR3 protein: CADDGGSTDTQYF. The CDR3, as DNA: TGTGCCGACGATGGGGGCAGCACAGATACGCAGTATTTT.